The 21 T cell receptor beta chains in this list originate from one sample, sequenced in a study of T cells in Graves' hyperthyroidism and ophthalmopathy. Authors of the study amplified TCR beta CDR3 regions from RNA transcripts. HTBI primers were used for first-round RT-PCR of the TCR CDR3. MiXCR was run by TCRdb on the multiplex PCR reads, yielding one entry per CDR3 protein. Seen here are roughly 510,000 distinct CDR3 sequences, around 21% observed once, and the top ten hold about a quarter. The sample was blood. These receptors were taken from a man aged 18 to 29 with Graves' hyperthyroidism.

The chain couples TRBV20-1 to TRBJ2-7, with 8 bases aligning to TRBD2. CDR3 length: 15 residues. J lost 0 bases, V lost 2 bases, and 6 bases had no gene match. Germline V gene lookup returns CDR1 DFQATT and CDR2 SNEGSKA (reference sequence). CDR3 nucleotides: TGCAGTGCTAGAACGTCTGCGGGAGGCTCCTACGAGCAGTACTTC. Protein product: CSARTSAGGSYEQYF.

This clonotype has only a few counts. The chain links TRBV3-1 to TRBJ2-7; possibly TRBD2 for D (5 bases). Germline loops: CDR1 LGHDT, CDR2 YNNKEL (reference sequence). The CDR3 totals 13 residues. The V gene lost 4 bases and the J gene lost 3 bases, with 10 bases spanning the gap. The CDR3 nucleotides are TGTGCCAGCAGCCCCACAGAGGGCTACGAGCAGTACTTC. This translates into CASSPTEGYEQYF.

The chain uses TRBV20-1 and TRBJ2-7; D unresolved. Germline CDR1 DFQATT, CDR2 SNEGSKA (reference sequence). V lost 3 bases and J 5 bases, leaving 5 bases between the germline ends. This CDR3 has 10 residues. As DNA, the CDR3 is TGCAGTGCTAGCTTGAACGAGCAGTACTTC. It is translated as CSASLNEQYF.

This clonotype has ten or more counts. The chain links TRBV7-9 to TRBJ2-7; D is ambiguous. The germline V gene has CDR1 SEHNR and CDR2 FQNEAQ (reference sequence). Trimming removed 5 bases from V and 0 bases from J, with 11 bases in between. The CDR3 covers 14 residues. The CDR3 is CASSPHSSSYEQYF. In DNA, the CDR3 is TGTGCCAGCAGCCCGCACAGTTCCTCCTACGAGCAGTACTTC.

The chain combines TRBV11-2 with TRBJ1-1; a possible D gene is TRBD1 (5 bases). V dropped 1 base and J dropped 7 bases, with 13 bases sitting between them. CDR1 is SGHAT and CDR2 is FQNNGV in the germline V gene. The CDR3 is made up of 14 amino acids. CDR3 residues: CASSLGRGVDEAFF. The CDR3 nucleotides are TGTGCCAGCAGCTTAGGTAGGGGAGTGGATGAAGCTTTCTTT. The full variable domain, in which reference TRBV11-2 and TRBJ1-1 provide the parts outside the CDR3, is EAGVAQSPRYKIIEKRQSVAFWCNPISGHATLYWYQQILGQGPKLLIQFQNNGVVDDSQLPKDRFSAERLKGVDSTLKIQPAKLEDSAVYLCASSLGRGVDEAFFGQGTRLTVV.

This clonotype was seen ten or more times. This chain uses TRBV12-3 or TRBV12-4 with TRBJ1-1, with a weak D call TRBD1 (6 bases). The CDR3 is 13 amino acids. Between the trimmed V and J ends, which lost 5 bases and 5 bases, there was a span of 12 bases. As DNA, the CDR3 is TGTGCCAGCAGTAGATCAGGGGTAACTGAAGCTTTCTTT. It encodes CASSRSGVTEAFF.

This clonotype was detected ten times or more. V usage is TRBV5-1 and J usage is TRBJ1-1; 9 bases fit TRBD1. This CDR3 comprises 13 residues. The germline gives CDR1 SGHRS, CDR2 YFSETQ. V lost 9 bases to trimming and J lost 6 bases; unmatched junction nucleotides: 9. CDR3 residues: CATARDRDAEAFF. As DNA, the CDR3 is TGCGCCACTGCCCGGGACAGGGACGCTGAAGCTTTCTTT.

This clonotype came up many times. The CDR3 DNA is TGTGCCACCAGCAGGGATGCCAACAGGGGTCTTTGGAACACTGAAGCTTTCTTT. Amino acids: CATSRDANRGLWNTEAFF. The V gene is TRBV15, the J gene TRBJ1-1, with 7 bases aligning to TRBD1. The CDR3 has 18 residues. V gave up 3 bases and J gave up 1 base; unmatched junction bases: 14. The germline CDR1 and CDR2 sequences are LNHNV and YYDKDF (reference sequence). Filled out from reference TRBV15 and TRBJ1-1, the complete variable domain reads DAMVIQNPRYQVTQFGKPVTLSCSQTLNHNVMYWYQQKSSQAPKLLFHYYDKDFNNEADTPDNFQSRRPNTSFCFLDIRSPGLGDTAMYLCATSRDANRGLWNTEAFFGQGTRLTVV.

The chain is built from TRBV2 and TRBJ2-5, with 7 nucleotides matching TRBD2. The CDR3 spans 14 residues. V was clipped by 1 base and J by 1 base; unmatched bases: 0. Per germline, CDR1 SNHLY and CDR2 FYNNEI. The CDR3 spells CASSEGEGQETQYF. In DNA, the CDR3 is TGTGCCAGCAGTGAAGGGGAGGGCCAAGAGACCCAGTACTTC.

To note about this clonotype: Just one base apart from a much larger clone, this may be a read error. This chain uses TRBV6-1 with TRBJ1-1; maybe TRBD1 (5 bases). CDR1 and CDR2 from the germline V gene are MNHNS and SASEGT. The CDR3 length is 12 residues. For the CDR3, the DNA is TGTGTCAGCAGCCCAGGGAGTACTGAAGCTTTCTTT. Translation: CVSSPGSTEAFF.

This chain joins TRBV29-1 and TRBJ2-7; 8 bases align to TRBD1. The CDR3 length is 13 residues. Germline V gene sequence: CDR1 SQVTM, CDR2 ANQGSEA. V lost 7 bases, J lost 2 bases, and 7 bases stayed unmatched. The CDR3 loop is CSATGQVAYEQYF. The DNA for the CDR3 is TGCAGCGCTACGGGACAGGTCGCCTACGAGCAGTACTTC.

This clonotype was counted many times. This chain uses TRBV12-3 or TRBV12-4 with TRBJ1-2; the D gene is possibly TRBD1 (5 bases). V lost 6 bases and J 8 bases, leaving 16 bases between the germline ends. This CDR3 is 13 amino acids long. This chain's CDR3 is CASSSGPVGGYTF. The CDR3 nucleotides read TGTGCCAGCAGCTCGGGGCCCGTCGGGGGCTACACCTTC.

This clonotype was counted between two and nine times. The chain uses TRBV2 and TRBJ2-7; the D call may be TRBD1 or TRBD2 (5 bases each). Germline V gene lookup returns CDR1 SNHLY and CDR2 FYNNEI. V was trimmed by 7 bases and J by 4 bases, leaving 14 bases between them. This CDR3 is built from 13 residues. CDR3 nucleotide sequence: TGTGCCAGCATTTCCGGGACGGATTACGAGCAGTACTTC. Its translation is CASISGTDYEQYF.

Comments on this clonotype: At one end, the junction sequence differs from germline, possibly due to a read error. The J gene is TRBJ1-2, the V gene TRBV6-2 or TRBV6-3; D is possibly TRBD1 (6 bases). Germline values: CDR1 MNHEY, CDR2 SVGEGT. CDR3 size: 13 residues. In DNA, the CDR3 is TGTGCCAGCAATTATTATAGGGGGACGGGCTACAGCTTC. Residues: CASNYYRGTGYSF.

The table lists this clonotype with many counts. The J gene is TRBJ2-7, the V gene TRBV20-1, with D perhaps TRBD2 (6 bases). The CDR3 length is 13 residues. V was cut by 5 bases and J by 6 bases, with 17 bases left in between. Germline V gives CDR1 DFQATT, CDR2 SNEGSKA (reference sequence). CDR3 bases: TGCAGTGCTGCGGGATTGGGCGGGCCCGAGCAGTACTTC. Translating it yields CSAAGLGGPEQYF.

Here the CDR3 reads CASSLDSVGGNQPQHF. As DNA, the CDR3 is TGTGCCAGCAGCTTAGATTCGGTCGGGGGGAATCAGCCCCAGCATTTT. The V call is TRBV7-8, the J call TRBJ1-5, with D possibly matching TRBD1 (5 bases). This CDR3 has 16 residues. Germline loops: CDR1 SGHVS, CDR2 FQNEAQ. Trimming removed 1 base from V and 4 bases from J, with 14 bases in between.

This clonotype was counted a few times. V is TRBV12-3 or TRBV12-4 and J is TRBJ1-2; D unclear. CDR3 length equals 13 residues. Trimming took 10 bases from V and 8 from J, leaving 20 bases between them. This CDR3 reads CANLDSQVGGYTF. For the CDR3, the DNA is TGTGCCAACCTTGATTCTCAGGTCGGCGGCTACACCTTC.

This clonotype was recorded at least ten times. This sequence joins TRBV11-1 and TRBJ2-5; D is possibly TRBD1 or TRBD2 (5 bases each). The germline V gene encodes CDR1 SGHAT and CDR2 FQDESV (reference sequence). Trimming took 3 bases from V and 1 from J, leaving 9 bases between them. CDR3 length equals 14 residues. The CDR3 coding sequence is TGTGCCAGCAGCTTCGAGGGGTTCCAAGAGACCCAGTACTTC. This encodes CASSFEGFQETQYF.

This clonotype was recorded at least ten times. The rearrangement links TRBV27 to TRBJ1-1; D ambiguous. Trimming stripped 6 bases from V and 0 bases from J, with 17 bases between. Germline V gene data show CDR1 as MNHEY and CDR2 as SMNVEV (reference sequence). This CDR3 has 16 amino acids. The CDR3 coding sequence is TGTGCCAGCAGCGCCGACATGACCACCATGAACACTGAAGCTTTCTTT. It encodes CASSADMTTMNTEAFF.

This clonotype occurred a few times. The rearrangement joins TRBV7-3 to TRBJ2-6; no definite D call. The germline V gene encodes CDR1 SGHTA and CDR2 FQGTGA. The CDR3 has 16 residues. Between the trimmed V and J ends, which lost 5 bases and 2 bases, there was a span of 13 bases. CDR3 in amino acids: CASSNSPGPGANVLTF. CDR3 in DNA: TGTGCCAGCAGCAACTCCCCTGGGCCTGGGGCCAACGTCCTGACTTTC. The full variable domain, its missing parts supplied by reference TRBV7-3 and TRBJ2-6, is GAGVSQTPSNKVTEKGKYVELRCDPISGHTALYWYRQSLGQGPEFLIYFQGTGAADDSGLPNDRFFAVRPEGSVSTLKIQRTERGDSAVYLCASSNSPGPGANVLTFGAGSRLTVL.

V usage is TRBV30 and J usage is TRBJ1-1; D unclear. This CDR3 comprises 12 residues. Trimming stripped 4 bases from V and 1 base from J, with 7 bases between. Per germline, CDR1 GTSNPN and CDR2 SVGIG (reference sequence). DNA for the CDR3: TGTGCCTGGATCGGTGGGAACACTGAAGCTTTCTTT. Its translation: CAWIGGNTEAFF. Full variable domain (rest looked up from reference TRBV30 and TRBJ1-1): SQTIHQWPATLVQPVGSPLSLECTVEGTSNPNLYWYRQAAGRGLQLLFYSVGIGQISSEVPQNLSASRPQDRQFILSSKKLLLSDSGFYLCAWIGGNTEAFFGQGTRLTVV.